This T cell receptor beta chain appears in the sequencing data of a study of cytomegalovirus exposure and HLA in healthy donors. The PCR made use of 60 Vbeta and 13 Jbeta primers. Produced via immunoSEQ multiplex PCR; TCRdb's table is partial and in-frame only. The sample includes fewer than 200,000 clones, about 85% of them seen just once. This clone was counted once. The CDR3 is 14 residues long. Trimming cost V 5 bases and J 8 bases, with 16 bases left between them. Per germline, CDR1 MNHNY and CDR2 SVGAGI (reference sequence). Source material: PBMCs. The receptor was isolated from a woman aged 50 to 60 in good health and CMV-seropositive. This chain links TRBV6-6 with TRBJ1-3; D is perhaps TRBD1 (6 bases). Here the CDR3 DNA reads TGTGCCAGCAGTGGACTCAGGGGTAGAGACACCATATATTTT. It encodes CASSGLRGRDTIYF.